The T cell receptor beta chain under discussion was sequenced for a study of shared clonotypes between healthy human individuals (dated by TCRdb to 2020 to 2021). About the full investigation: Three men and two women, aged 18 to 49 years, made up the cohort. For each donor, three plates each were used for CD4 naive and CD4 memory, two plates were used for CD8 naive, and one plate was used for CD8 memory. To estimate repertoire size and how much clonotypes are shared between individuals, the study performed deep sequencing of blood TCR repertoires from about five healthy adults. Each donor's leukapheresis produced roughly between roughly 0.85 and 10 billion PBMCs. To increase sequencing depth and limit assay-specific biases, different laboratories used diverse techniques to prepare libraries and sequence TCR repertoires. General conclusions and limits of the study: Incomplete sequencing was indicated by rarefaction of sorted-subset datasets, despite the large sequencing depth. Larger estimated clonotype richness was generally found for naive subsets than for memory subsets. Because the study included a small number of donors, the genetic and exposure-history diversity represented was limited. Sampling was restricted to blood, and TCR repertoires in tissue are likely to differ from TCR repertoires in blood. Clonotypes shared by all four sorted-subset donors showed higher generation probabilities than non-shared clonotypes. Approximately 5% of naive CD4, 3.5% of naive CD8, roughly 2.4% of memory CD4, and over 0.35% of memory CD8 clonotypes were shared across a few donors. Based on pairwise subsampling, the degree of clonotype sharing among donors was expected to be affected by sequencing depth.

For the CD8 naive samples, CD45RO-negative cells were positively selected for CCR7, yielding a CD45RA+CCR7+ population from which TemRA cells were excluded. The donors were healthy, HIV-negative adults who had no recently reported acute infections or vaccinations. Every donor was a Caucasian adult residing in Nashville, Tennessee, USA. After blood collection by leukapheresis, PBMCs were isolated using Ficoll-Histopaque density gradient centrifugation and then cryopreserved in the vapor phase of liquid nitrogen. Purity and quantity of every magnetically sorted T cell population were checked by analytical flow cytometry. Genomic DNA was isolated from each sorted fraction and quantified by UV absorbance on a Nanodrop 2000c. CDR1 is given as SGDLS and CDR2 as YYNGEE, both from the germline V gene. Trimming takes 4 bases from V and 7 bases from J, and the germline ends sit 14 bases apart. Spanning cysteine to phenylalanine, the CDR3 consists of 14 amino acids. The sequence is cut down to CDR3 DNA, 42 bases in frame from base 1.

Using the deep immunoSEQ assay, TCR CDR3 regions were amplified from genomic DNA by multiplex PCR. Extracted genomic DNA from each cell subset was distributed evenly across all wells of several immunoSEQ 96-well plates, and each plate was treated as a replicate. For sorted subsets, each replicate PCR was loaded with roughly 190 ng genomic DNA, equivalent to about 30,000 T cell genomes. The purified libraries were quantified using a Qubit 3.0 fluorometer, sized with a Bioanalyzer 2100, and then quantified again using the KAPA Library Quantification kit. Every immunoSEQ 96-well plate was sequenced on a dedicated single-read 150-cycle Illumina NextSeq 550 flow cell. The authors' analysis ran thus. Because only junctional sequences without quality scores were contained in the immunoSEQ output, filtering matching that applied to full-length reads could not be performed. To assign V/J genes and CDR3, sequences were annotated using PyIR, a Python wrapper for IgBLAST v1.9, with IMGT germline references. Reads were filtered out if the reads had weak V/J assignments (E-value above 1e-6), no CDR3, stop codons, out-of-frame junctions, or ambiguous translated residues. A V3J clonotype was defined by an identical inferred V gene, J gene, and CDR3 amino acid sequence. Percentage overlap between repertoires was calculated by dividing the number of shared unique clonotypes by the size of the smaller repertoire. Repertoire richness was assessed with RTK rarefaction, the Chao1 estimator, and Recon v2.1 estimates of unobserved clonotypes. OLGA was used to compute generation probabilities for all TCRbeta clonotypes that the gDNA method yielded from a handful of donors. This immuneACCESS table, as held by TCRdb, lists in-frame sequences with V and J called but not all clones. Of the missing ones, under half trace to an unresolved V gene in checked studies; the others have no known cause. V and J calls and clone size are copied from that table; D and trimming were computed from the DNA. The sample table contains nearly 600,000 clones; only one count was recorded for roughly 95% of them. Of the sample, over 0.09% falls within the top ten clones.

Worth noting for this clone: Its antigen is unknown. It has no much larger one-base neighbor in the sample; base qualities were not kept.

The V and J segments used are TRBV9 and TRBJ2-2, and possibly TRBD2, on 5 matching bases. The sequence derives from a woman aged 25 to 39 in good health. Material: naive CD8+ T cells sorted from blood. The intended sense of this specimen's cell subset or site label: CD45RA+CCR7+. The sequence in DNA is TGTGCCAGCAGCCAACAGACCCGGGGCGGGGAGCTGTTTTTT. Its protein product is CASSQQTRGGELFF.